Each of the 31 T cell receptor beta chains below was sequenced from the same sample in a study of blood T cell repertoires in COVID-19. The data were produced by immunoSEQ multiplex PCR, yet TCRdb's version contains in-frame clones alone and is incomplete. The sample holds about 200,000 clones, about 91% seen once. The sample taken for sequencing was PBMCs or T cells enriched from blood (not recorded which). These receptors were taken from a woman aged 40-49 years with acute COVID-19.

This rearrangement joins TRBV14 to TRBJ2-1, with 13 bases matching TRBD2. This CDR3 region has 18 residues. With 4 bases clipped from V and 5 bases from J, the junction kept 11 bases outside the gene matches. Germline CDR1 and CDR2: SGHDN and FVKESK. The CDR3 DNA is TGTGCCAGCAGCCCGCCCCTTCGGACTAGCGGGGGAAACAATGAGCAGTTCTTC. Its protein product is CASSPPLRTSGGNNEQFF.

This chain connects TRBV5-1 to TRBJ1-1; a possible D gene is TRBD1 (6 bases). Trimming removed 1 base from V and 5 bases from J, with 12 bases in between. This CDR3 has 14 amino acids. CDR1 and CDR2 from the germline V gene are SGHRS and YFSETQ. CDR3 loop: CASSLPTGGTEAFF. CDR3 in DNA: TGCGCCAGCAGCTTGCCGACAGGAGGAACTGAAGCTTTCTTT. The complete variable domain, with remaining parts taken from reference TRBV5-1 and TRBJ1-1, reads KAGVTQTPRYLIKTRGQQVTLSCSPISGHRSVSWYQQTPGQGLQFLFEYFSETQRNKGNFPGRFSGRQFSNSRSEMNVSTLELGDSALYLCASSLPTGGTEAFFGQGTRLTVV.

The rearrangement joins TRBV7-9 to TRBJ2-7, with D maybe TRBD2 (5 bases). Germline assignment: CDR1 SEHNR and CDR2 FQNEAQ (reference sequence). The CDR3 has 13 residues. Trimming cost V 0 bases and J 7 bases, with 10 bases left between them. The DNA of the CDR3 is TGTGCCAGCAGCTTAGCGGGAGTGGGTGAGCAGTACTTC. Protein product: CASSLAGVGEQYF.

This clone was found a few times. J is TRBJ2-1 and V is TRBV3-1 (or the pseudogene TRBV3-2); the D gene is possibly TRBD1 (6 bases). With 4 bases removed from V and 7 bases from J, the gap between germline ends came to 8 bases. Germline CDR1 LGHDT, CDR2 YNNKEL (reference sequence). This CDR3 has 12 amino acids. The CDR3 protein is CASSLGGNEQFF. In nucleotides, the CDR3 is TGTGCCAGCAGCCTAGGGGGTAATGAGCAGTTCTTC.

The chain has TRBV7-9 and TRBJ2-1, with a tentative D call TRBD2 (6 bases). Germline CDR1 and CDR2: SEHNR and FQNEAQ (reference sequence). V was cut by 4 bases and J by 4 bases, with 11 bases left in between. This CDR3 is 14 amino acids long. This chain's CDR3 is CASSWPGLYNEQFF. The DNA of the CDR3 is TGTGCCAGCAGCTGGCCGGGACTGTACAATGAGCAGTTCTTC.

The rearrangement joins TRBV19 to TRBJ1-1; weak D call: TRBD1 (5 bases). Germline-derived CDR1 and CDR2 are LNHDA and SQIVND (reference sequence). V shed 2 bases and J shed 4 bases, with 17 bases lying between them. The CDR3 consists of 16 residues. The CDR3 sequence: CASSIQGGNWLTEAFF. As DNA, the CDR3 is TGTGCCAGTAGTATACAGGGAGGTAATTGGCTCACTGAAGCTTTCTTT.

This rearrangement joins TRBV5-6 to TRBJ1-2; no definite D call. Trimming stripped 5 bases from V and 7 bases from J, with 18 bases between. CDR3 length: 14 amino acids. Germline CDR1 is SGHDT and CDR2 is YYEEEE. CDR3 nucleotides: TGTGCCAGCAGGGTCTATGCCGTCGCCGGTGGCTACACCTTC. This codes for CASRVYAVAGGYTF.

The chain uses TRBV28 and TRBJ1-1; 7 bases align to TRBD1. Germline V gene sequence: CDR1 MDHEN, CDR2 SYDVKM. Germline trimming cut 2 bases from V and 2 bases from J; bases unmatched to any gene: 5. The CDR3 sequence is 15 residues long. Here the CDR3 DNA reads TGTGCCAGCAGTTTAGCCGGGACAGTTAACACTGAAGCTTTCTTT. Protein product: CASSLAGTVNTEAFF.

The chain uses TRBV29-1 and TRBJ2-5; 12 positions agree with TRBD2. The germline CDR1 and CDR2 sequences are SQVTM and ANQGSEA. The CDR3 consists of 15 residues. Losses at the gene ends were 7 bases for V and 1 base for J; bases not matched to a gene: 7. CDR3 DNA: TGCAGCGCCACGACTAGCGGGGGAATCCAAGAGACCCAGTACTTC. Translation: CSATTSGGIQETQYF.

The gene calls are TRBV28 and TRBJ2-2; D is perhaps TRBD1 (7 bases). The germline V gene has CDR1 MDHEN and CDR2 SYDVKM. V was pared by 3 bases and J by 2 bases, with 10 bases between. The CDR3 sequence is 15 residues long. CDR3 DNA sequence: TGTGCCAGCAGTTTCAGGGGGGCTAACACCGGGGAGCTGTTTTTT. It codes for CASSFRGANTGELFF. Together with reference TRBV28 and TRBJ2-2, the CDR3 gives the full variable domain: DVKVTQSSRYLVKRTGEKVFLECVQDMDHENMFWYRQDPGLGLRLIYFSYDVKMKEKGDIPEGYSVSREKKERFSLILESASTNQTSMYLCASSFRGANTGELFFGEGSRLTVL.

The genes are TRBV7-8 and TRBJ2-3, with 9 bases matching TRBD1. The CDR3 covers 15 residues. Germline V gene sequence: CDR1 SGHVS, CDR2 FQNEAQ. Unmatched junction bases numbered 2, after V lost 2 bases and J lost 2 bases. CDR3 sequence (DNA): TGTGCCAGCAGCTTATGGGACAGGGACACAGATACGCAGTATTTT. This translates into CASSLWDRDTDTQYF.

This clone is a singleton in its sample. V is TRBV12-3 or TRBV12-4 and J is TRBJ2-5, with D maybe TRBD2 (5 bases). This CDR3 region has 13 residues. Between the trimmed V and J ends, which lost 8 bases and 0 bases, there was a span of 10 bases. The CDR3 DNA follows: TGTGCCAGCCGCACCGGGGACCAAGAGACCCAGTACTTC. The encoded protein is CASRTGDQETQYF.

The chain employs TRBV5-1 and TRBJ2-1; 7 bases are a match to TRBD2. The length of the CDR3 is 17 residues. In germline, CDR1 is SGHRS, CDR2 YFSETQ. Trimming at V came to 4 bases and at J to 7 bases, leaving 17 bases not matched to a gene. The CDR3 protein is CASSAQPPSVAGNEQFF. The CDR3 DNA is TGCGCCAGCAGCGCACAGCCTCCTAGCGTAGCGGGTAATGAGCAGTTCTTC.

This clone was observed a single time. J is TRBJ2-7 and V is TRBV20-1; D remains ambiguous. The CDR3 runs 11 residues. Germline values: CDR1 DFQATT, CDR2 SNEGSKA (reference sequence). Trimming stripped 0 bases from V and 4 bases from J, with 4 bases between. DNA of the CDR3: TGCAGTGCTAGAGATCAGTACGAGCAGTACTTC. This encodes CSARDQYEQYF.

The chain is built from TRBV25-1 and TRBJ1-6; D is perhaps TRBD1 (5 bases). The V gene lost 4 bases and the J gene lost 1 base, with 8 bases spanning the gap. The CDR3 runs to 15 residues. Germline lookup yields CDR1 MGHDK and CDR2 SYGVNS. The CDR3 protein is CASSVRGSYNSPLHF. The CDR3 bases are TGTGCCAGCAGTGTAAGGGGATCCTATAATTCACCCCTCCACTTT.

The rearrangement uses TRBV27 and TRBJ2-2; 14 nucleotides align to TRBD2. CDR1 is MNHEY and CDR2 is SMNVEV in the germline V gene (reference sequence). CDR3 size: 17 residues. With V trimmed by 5 bases and J by 9 bases, 11 bases remained unmatched. The CDR3 DNA follows: TGTGCCAGCAGTACACACGGACTAGCGGGAGGAATCCGGGAGCTGTTTTTT. Translating it yields CASSTHGLAGGIRELFF.

This sequence joins TRBV3-1 (or the pseudogene TRBV3-2) and TRBJ1-3, with TRBD1 matching over 7 bases. The CDR3 runs to 16 residues. Germline V lookup: CDR1 LGHDT, CDR2 YNNKEL (reference sequence). V was pared by 3 bases and J by 4 bases, with 9 bases of the junction left unmatched. The CDR3 sequence is CASSHPDRVGGNTIYF. The CDR3 nucleotides read TGTGCCAGCAGCCATCCTGACAGGGTAGGAGGAAACACCATATATTTT.

This clone was observed a few times. The chain employs TRBV6-1 and TRBJ2-7; a possible D gene is TRBD2 (6 bases). Germline V gives CDR1 MNHNS, CDR2 SASEGT. The V end was cut by 3 bases, the J end by 3 bases, with 9 bases between. The CDR3 loop spans 13 amino acids. This CDR3 reads CASSEGLIYEQYF. CDR3 nucleotides: TGTGCCAGCAGTGAGGGACTTATCTACGAGCAGTACTTC.

This clone was seen more than once but under ten times. The CDR3 protein is CAWTTSLELTGELFF. In nucleotides, the CDR3 is TGTGCCTGGACGACTAGCCTGGAGCTCACCGGGGAGCTGTTTTTT. The chain is built from TRBV30 and TRBJ2-2, with 7 nucleotides matching TRBD2. V shed 4 bases, J shed 4 bases, and the junction held 9 bases outside the gene matches. Germline CDR1 is GTSNPN and CDR2 is SVGIG (reference sequence). This CDR3 contains 15 residues.

The chain uses TRBV9 and TRBJ1-6; D unresolved. The length of the CDR3 is 12 residues. Germline CDR1 SGDLS, CDR2 YYNGEE. V lost 2 bases and J 7 bases, leaving 4 bases between the germline ends. The DNA for the CDR3 is TGTGCCAGCAGCGTCCTCAATTCACCCCTCCACTTT. Amino acid sequence: CASSVLNSPLHF.

This sequence joins TRBV27 and TRBJ2-7; a weak D match, TRBD1 (6 bases). The V gene's germline CDR1 is MNHEY and CDR2 SMNVEV (reference sequence). The CDR3 extends over 12 amino acids. V gave up 8 bases and J gave up 6 bases, with 14 bases separating them. CDR3 coding DNA: TGTGCCAGCGGGGGCCCCTTACGCGAGCAGTACTTC. Translated, it gives CASGGPLREQYF.

The CDR3: CASSLGTGTAEAFF. CDR3 in DNA: TGCGCCAGCAGCCTCGGGACAGGGACCGCTGAAGCTTTCTTT. V and J are TRBV4-1 and TRBJ1-1; TRBD1 matches at 9 bases. Trimming cost V 4 bases and J 6 bases; bases outside gene matches: 6. CDR1 MGHRA and CDR2 YSYEKL come from the germline V gene. The CDR3 length is 14 residues.

The chain links TRBV18 to TRBJ2-3; no definite D call. Trimming left V 6 bases short and J 4 bases short, with 14 bases between. The CDR3 covers 14 residues. In germline, CDR1 is KGHSH, CDR2 LQKENI. CDR3 sequence (DNA): TGTGCCAGCTCTCCCCTTGAGGTGGCAGATACGCAGTATTTT. Translating gives CASSPLEVADTQYF.

V gene TRBV5-6 combines with J gene TRBJ2-1, with 12 nucleotides matching TRBD2. V lost 4 bases, J lost 4 bases, and 6 bases stayed unmatched. The germline CDR1 and CDR2 sequences are SGHDT and YYEEEE. This CDR3 is built from 16 residues. The CDR3 sequence: CASSLMTSGSYNEQFF. In DNA, the CDR3 is TGTGCCAGCAGCCTCATGACTAGCGGGAGTTACAATGAGCAGTTCTTC.

The chain couples TRBV19 to TRBJ2-1; 11 bases agree with TRBD2. Germline-derived CDR1 and CDR2 are LNHDA and SQIVND (reference sequence). Trimming removed 3 bases from V and 5 bases from J; junction bases left unmatched: 3. The CDR3 consists of 15 residues. As DNA, the CDR3 is TGTGCCAGTAGTATTTTTAGCGGGAGGGACAATGAGCAGTTCTTC. This encodes CASSIFSGRDNEQFF.

In nucleotides, the CDR3 is TGTGCCTGGAGTGGGACAGATTACAATGAGCAGTTCTTC. It yields the protein CAWSGTDYNEQFF. V gene TRBV30 combines with J gene TRBJ2-1; tentative D call: TRBD1 (6 bases). The CDR3 runs to 13 residues. Trimming removed 1 base at V and 4 bases at J, with 8 bases between. Germline V lookup: CDR1 GTSNPN, CDR2 SVGIG (reference sequence).

This rearrangement joins TRBV3-1 (or the pseudogene TRBV3-2) to TRBJ1-2; maybe TRBD1 (6 bases). Deletions cut 4 bases from V and 0 bases from J, with 24 bases between. This CDR3 spans 19 amino acids. The germline V gene has CDR1 LGHDT and CDR2 YNNKEL (reference sequence). CDR3 in amino acids: CASSRGTGPIHLANYGYTF. The DNA for the CDR3 is TGTGCCAGCAGCCGTGGAACAGGGCCAATCCATCTAGCTAACTATGGCTACACCTTC.

The V and J genes are TRBV7-9 and TRBJ2-3; TRBD1 aligns across 7 bases. The CDR3 is 14 amino acids. The junction had 0 bases not matched to a gene; V was cut back by 3 bases and J by 0 bases. Germline V gene data show CDR1 as SEHNR and CDR2 as FQNEAQ (reference sequence). CDR3 protein: CASSLTGSTDTQYF. The DNA for the CDR3 is TGTGCCAGCAGCTTGACAGGGAGCACAGATACGCAGTATTTT.

The chain employs TRBV6-5 and TRBJ1-2; tentative D call: TRBD1 (5 bases). The CDR3 is 13 residues long. With 5 bases removed from V and 8 bases from J, the gap between germline ends came to 15 bases. From germline, CDR1 is MNHEY and CDR2 SVGAGI. CDR3 coding DNA: TGTGCCAGCAGTACCCAAGGGGCGACGGGCTACACCTTC. This encodes CASSTQGATGYTF.

In its sample, this clone was seen once. The chain joins TRBV7-9 to TRBJ2-5, with TRBD2 matching over 8 bases. Germline loops: CDR1 SEHNR, CDR2 FQNEAQ (reference sequence). V lost 2 bases and J lost 2; bases outside the gene matches: 1. The CDR3 loop spans 14 amino acids. This CDR3 reads CASSLSGGQETQYF. CDR3 nucleotides: TGTGCCAGCAGCTTATCGGGGGGGCAAGAGACCCAGTACTTC.

The CDR3 nucleotides read TGTGCAAGCGGGACACACAACTATGGCTACACCTTC. This gives the protein CASGTHNYGYTF. V is TRBV7-9 and J is TRBJ1-2; a possible D gene is TRBD1 (6 bases). The CDR3 runs 12 residues. From germline, CDR1 is SEHNR and CDR2 FQNEAQ (reference sequence).